These 21 T cell receptor beta chains share one sample of origin, sequenced in a study of blood T cell repertoires in COVID-19. Here immunoSEQ multiplex PCR was the method, and the copy in TCRdb shows in-frame clones only, minus some. This table has fewer than 200,000 clones, about 87% appearing once. Sample: peripheral blood. These receptors were collected from a woman between 50 and 59 years old with acute or convalescent COVID-19.

The chain recombines TRBV3-1 (or the pseudogene TRBV3-2) with TRBJ1-5; D remains ambiguous. Trimming cost V 1 base and J 1 base, with 11 bases left between them. The CDR3 is 16 amino acids. Germline V gene lookup returns CDR1 LGHDT and CDR2 YNNKEL (reference sequence). CDR3 protein: CASSQGAGISNQPQHF. CDR3 in DNA: TGTGCCAGCAGCCAAGGAGCGGGAATCAGCAATCAGCCCCAGCATTTT.

CDR3 DNA sequence: TGTGCCAGCAGCCTAAAGCCCCTAGCGAACCCCAGTAGGGAGACCCAGTACTTC. It is translated as CASSLKPLANPSRETQYF. The V gene is TRBV11-2, the J gene TRBJ2-5; D may be TRBD2 (6 bases). The CDR3 is 18 amino acids. The V end lost 5 bases, the J end lost 5 bases, and 27 bases lay between the germline ends. Germline V CDR1 and CDR2: SGHAT, FQNNGV.

V usage is TRBV29-1 and J usage is TRBJ1-2, with TRBD1 identical over 8 bases. V lost 3 bases and J lost 7; bases outside the gene matches: 4. CDR3 size: 12 residues. Looked up from germline, CDR1 is SQVTM and CDR2 is ANQGSEA. CDR3 DNA sequence: TGCAGCGTTGACAAGGACAGGGCTGGCTACACCTTC. Residues: CSVDKDRAGYTF. Supplemented by reference TRBV29-1 and TRBJ1-2, the full variable domain reads SAVISQKPSRDICQRGTSLTIQCQVDSQVTMMFWYRQQPGQSLTLIATANQGSEATYESGFVIDKFPISRPNLTFSTLTVSNMSPEDSSIYLCSVDKDRAGYTFGSGTRLTVV.

The J gene is TRBJ1-1, the V gene TRBV30; 7 nucleotides align to TRBD1. This CDR3 has 15 amino acids. Losses at the gene ends were 2 bases for V and 4 bases for J; bases not matched to a gene: 10. Per germline, CDR1 GTSNPN and CDR2 SVGIG (reference sequence). The CDR3 region has the DNA TGTGCCTGGAGTCCGAAGGGACAGAGGGGCACTGAAGCTTTCTTT. This translates into CAWSPKGQRGTEAFF.

This clone has just a few counts. The chain couples TRBV10-2 to TRBJ2-1, with 11 bases lining up with TRBD2. Germline CDR1 reads WSHSY; CDR2 reads SAAADI. Germline trimming cut 7 bases from V and 7 bases from J; bases unmatched to any gene: 3. CDR3 size: 13 residues. CDR3 sequence reads: CASTWTSGNEQFF. In DNA, the CDR3 is TGCGCCAGCACCTGGACTAGCGGGAATGAGCAGTTCTTC.

The genes are TRBV6-1 and TRBJ2-1; 8 bases are shared with TRBD2. This CDR3 has 15 residues. The germline CDR1 and CDR2 sequences are MNHNS and SASEGT. Trimming removed 2 bases from V and 9 bases from J; junction bases left unmatched: 9. As DNA, the CDR3 is TGTGCCAGCAGTGAACCGGGACTAGTCTTTGCTGAGCAGTTCTTC. It is translated as CASSEPGLVFAEQFF.

The chain links TRBV20-1 to TRBJ2-1; D perhaps matches TRBD2 (5 bases). The CDR3 runs to 11 residues. Germline V gives CDR1 DFQATT, CDR2 SNEGSKA (reference sequence). Trimming shortened V by 8 bases and J by 8 bases, and 13 bases separated the two germline ends. Written as DNA, the CDR3 is TGCAGTTGGACTGCTGTGGATGAGCAGTTCTTC. Protein sequence: CSWTAVDEQFF.

The rearrangement links TRBV9 to TRBJ1-1; no reliable D call. The V end was cut by 4 bases, the J end by 5 bases, with 12 bases between. Germline assignment: CDR1 SGDLS and CDR2 YYNGEE. This CDR3 region has 13 residues. In DNA, the CDR3 is TGTGCCAGCAGCTATATTTGGGAGACTGAAGCTTTCTTT. This gives the protein CASSYIWETEAFF.

The chain uses TRBV19 and TRBJ1-1; 7 bases fit TRBD1. V shed 6 bases and J 7 bases; nucleotides not matched to a gene: 14. The CDR3 sequence is 15 residues long. Germline values: CDR1 LNHDA, CDR2 SQIVND (reference sequence). The CDR3 sequence: CASRAGDRILLEAFF. CDR3 in DNA: TGTGCCAGTAGGGCCGGGGACAGAATACTCCTTGAAGCTTTCTTT.

The V and J genes are TRBV11-3 and TRBJ1-1, with 8 bases identical to TRBD1. The CDR3 contains 15 residues. Per germline, CDR1 SGHNT and CDR2 YENEEA. Unmatched junction bases numbered 6, after V lost 5 bases and J lost 1 base. The CDR3 DNA reads as TGTGCCAGCAGCACCGGACAGGGCGAGAACACTGAAGCTTTCTTT. It encodes CASSTGQGENTEAFF.

The rearrangement joins TRBV10-3 to TRBJ2-1; 8 nucleotides match TRBD2. The CDR3 runs 14 residues. The germline CDR1 and CDR2 sequences are ENHRY and SYGVKD. V shed 4 bases and J 4 bases; nucleotides not matched to a gene: 3. For the CDR3, the DNA is TGTGCCATCAGTGTCACGGGGGGGTACAATGAGCAGTTCTTC. Translating it yields CAISVTGGYNEQFF.

V is TRBV5-4 and J is TRBJ1-1; 8 bases are a match to TRBD1. Germline lookup yields CDR1 SGHNT and CDR2 YYREEE (reference sequence). Losses at the gene ends were 6 bases for V and 4 bases for J; bases not matched to a gene: 5. CDR3 length equals 13 residues. The CDR3 DNA reads TGTGCCAGCACCACAGGGGGAAGCACTGAAGCTTTCTTT. Translated, it gives CASTTGGSTEAFF.

This chain uses TRBV2 with TRBJ2-3, with a weak D call TRBD2 (5 bases). The CDR3 is 17 residues long. Germline V gene data show CDR1 as SNHLY and CDR2 as FYNNEI. With 0 bases removed from V and 1 base from J, the gap between germline ends came to 14 bases. The CDR3 nucleotides are TGTGCCAGCAGTGAAGCGCCTCCTGGGCGGGGCACAGATACGCAGTATTTT. The encoded protein is CASSEAPPGRGTDTQYF. The full variable domain, in which reference TRBV2 and TRBJ2-3 provide the parts outside the CDR3, is EPEVTQTPSHQVTQMGQEVILRCVPISNHLYFYWYRQILGQKVEFLVSFYNNEISEKSEIFDDQFSVERPDGSNFTLKIRSTKLEDSAMYFCASSEAPPGRGTDTQYFGPGTRLTVL.

This chain connects TRBV7-2 to TRBJ2-5, with a tentative D call TRBD2 (7 bases). Trimming stripped 5 bases from V and 2 bases from J, with 12 bases between. CDR3 size: 14 residues. Germline V gene sequence: CDR1 SGHTA, CDR2 FQGNSA. The CDR3 DNA is TGTGCCAGCAGCAGGGCGGGGGCGCAAGAGACCCAGTACTTC. This codes for CASSRAGAQETQYF.

The chain uses TRBV5-5 and TRBJ2-7; 9 positions match TRBD2. Germline values: CDR1 SGHKS, CDR2 YYEKEE (reference sequence). Losses at the gene ends were 4 bases for V and 1 base for J; bases not matched to a gene: 6. The CDR3 length is 15 residues. In DNA form, the CDR3 reads TGTGCCAGCAGCGTATCTAGCGGGGTGTCCTACGAGCAGTACTTC. Encoded protein: CASSVSSGVSYEQYF. Complete variable domain (other parts from reference TRBV5-5 and TRBJ2-7): DAGVTQSPTHLIKTRGQQVTLRCSPISGHKSVSWYQQVLGQGPQFIFQYYEKEERGRGNFPDRFSARQFPNYSSELNVNALLLGDSALYLCASSVSSGVSYEQYFGPGTRLTVT.

The rearrangement links TRBV2 to TRBJ1-5; 10 positions agree with TRBD1. There are 17 residues in the CDR3. Germline lookup yields CDR1 SNHLY and CDR2 FYNNEI. The J segment lost 5 bases and the V segment lost 1 base, leaving 8 bases of the junction unmatched. The CDR3 region has the DNA TGTGCCAGCAGTGAAGAGGCCGGGACAGGGGCGGATCAGCCCCAGCATTTT. It is translated as CASSEEAGTGADQPQHF. Full variable domain (missing parts from reference TRBV2 and TRBJ1-5): EPEVTQTPSHQVTQMGQEVILRCVPISNHLYFYWYRQILGQKVEFLVSFYNNEISEKSEIFDDQFSVERPDGSNFTLKIRSTKLEDSAMYFCASSEEAGTGADQPQHFGDGTRLSIL.

The genes are TRBV6-5 and TRBJ1-2; D not certain. Germline CDR1 MNHEY, CDR2 SVGAGI. Trimming shortened V by 6 bases and J by 4 bases, and 15 bases separated the two germline ends. The CDR3 runs to 14 residues. The CDR3 here is CASRPLREIYGYTF. In DNA form, the CDR3 reads TGTGCCAGCAGACCCCTAAGGGAGATCTATGGCTACACCTTC.

V is TRBV25-1 and J is TRBJ2-1, with a possible D match to TRBD1 (6 bases). Trimming stripped 2 bases from V and 4 bases from J, with 12 bases between. Germline assignment: CDR1 MGHDK and CDR2 SYGVNS. The CDR3 length is 15 residues. CDR3 bases: TGTGCCAGCAGTGAACCCGGGACACCATACAATGAGCAGTTCTTC. Residues: CASSEPGTPYNEQFF.

The V gene is TRBV11-2, the J gene TRBJ2-2; D is possibly TRBD1 (6 bases). The CDR3 is 20 amino acids. Germline V gene data show CDR1 as SGHAT and CDR2 as FQNNGV. Trimming took 0 bases from V and 9 from J, leaving 29 bases between them. CDR3 nucleotide sequence: TGTGCCAGCAGCTTAGATGAGGGCCGGCGCGGACAGAGAGTTTTCAGGGAGCTGTTTTTT. It is translated as CASSLDEGRRGQRVFRELFF.

A word on this clone: Its ends do not fully match the called genes, so a read error is possible. CDR3 in amino acids: CANSQTRGVNTEAFF. The CDR3 DNA sequence: TGTGCCAACAGCCAGACCCGCGGGGTGAACACTGAAGCTTTCTTT. V usage is TRBV3-1 (or the pseudogene TRBV3-2) and J usage is TRBJ1-1, with D unclear. There are 15 residues in the CDR3. CDR1 is LGHDT, CDR2 YNNKEL, per germline (reference sequence).

This sequence joins TRBV9 and TRBJ2-7; TRBD2 agrees at 13 bases. The CDR3 extends over 16 amino acids. Germline assignment: CDR1 SGDLS and CDR2 YYNGEE. J gave up 5 bases and V 4 bases, and 9 bases lay outside the gene matches. CDR3 nucleotides: TGTGCCAGCAGCAGACTAGCGGGGGGTTTCGTTGACGAGCAGTACTTC. Encoded protein: CASSRLAGGFVDEQYF.